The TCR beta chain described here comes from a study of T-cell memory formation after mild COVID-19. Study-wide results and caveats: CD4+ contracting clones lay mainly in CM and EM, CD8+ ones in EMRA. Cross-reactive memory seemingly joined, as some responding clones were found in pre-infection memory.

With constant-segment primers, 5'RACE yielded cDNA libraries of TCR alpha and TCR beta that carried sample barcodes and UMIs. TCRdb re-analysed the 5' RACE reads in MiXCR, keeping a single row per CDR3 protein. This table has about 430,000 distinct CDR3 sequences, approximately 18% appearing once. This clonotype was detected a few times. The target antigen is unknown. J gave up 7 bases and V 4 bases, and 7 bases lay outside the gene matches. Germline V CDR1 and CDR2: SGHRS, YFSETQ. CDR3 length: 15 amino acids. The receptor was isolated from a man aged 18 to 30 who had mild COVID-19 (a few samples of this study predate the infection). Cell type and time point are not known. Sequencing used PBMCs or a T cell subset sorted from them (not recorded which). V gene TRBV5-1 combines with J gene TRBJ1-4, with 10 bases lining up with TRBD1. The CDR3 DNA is TGCGCCAGCAGCCCCATGGACAGGGGGAGTGAAAAACTGTTTTTT. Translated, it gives CASSPMDRGSEKLFF.